This T cell receptor (beta chain) was retrieved from a study of blood T cell repertoires in COVID-19. TCRdb keeps only in-frame clones here, not all; method: immunoSEQ multiplex PCR. The repertoire holds fewer than 200,000 clones, more than 75% seen once, with about 8% in the top ten. Germline trimming cut 4 bases from V and 1 base from J; bases unmatched to any gene: 1. Germline V gene lookup returns CDR1 SGHVS and CDR2 FQNEAQ. The CDR3 is 16 amino acids. The receptor was derived from a woman in her sixties or seventies with COVID-19, enrolled during active disease. The genes are TRBV7-8 and TRBJ2-2, with TRBD2 identical over 12 bases. The sample consisted of peripheral blood. Here the CDR3 reads CASSSLAGGNTGELFF. CDR3 DNA: TGTGCCAGCAGCTCACTAGCGGGAGGGAACACCGGGGAGCTGTTTTTT.